This T cell receptor (beta chain) was captured in a study of post-analysis software for immune sequencing data. The overall study: Relapsing-remitting, secondary progressive and progressive-relapsing courses of multiple sclerosis were included. Notes on the study in general: In patients, about 5 TRBV segments were more frequent than in controls, with TRBV5-6, TRBV5-1 and TRBV20-1 among them. The F measure placed samples prepared in the same batch into strongly shared clusters. When compared against controls, multiple sclerosis patients showed significantly lower normalized Chao1 diversity.

For this clonotype: The antigen is not known.

The CDR3 is 15 residues long. Trimming at V came to 3 bases and at J to 3 bases, leaving 11 bases not matched to a gene. Germline V gene lookup returns CDR1 DFQATT and CDR2 SNEGSKA (reference sequence). Built from TCR beta cDNA, the libraries had unique molecular identifiers in them. Input populations of about 0.85 to 11 million T cells gave rise to 500,000 or so cDNA molecules. TCRdb re-called the PCR reads with MiXCR, one entry per CDR3 protein. This table has approximately 460,000 distinct CDR3 sequences, over 35% appearing once. V is TRBV20-1 and J is TRBJ2-7; TRBD1 aligns across 7 bases. Source material: blood. This clonotype was sampled from a girl aged 5 to 17 with multiple sclerosis. Here the CDR3 DNA reads TGCAGTGCTAGGGTCCCGGGACAGATGGACTACGAGCAGTACTTC. Translating it yields CSARVPGQMDYEQYF.